This T cell receptor (beta chain) originates from a study of T cells after yellow fever vaccination. About the study: Preparation of the low-cell-number fractions used SMART-Seq v4 Ultra Low Input. General study results and limits: Clonotype sharing between CD4 and CD8 compartments was small. A secondary response was less intense yet reached its peak sooner, at day 5 versus 15. Reappearance after the booster was observed for most primary-vaccination clones (more than 95% CD4, less than 90% CD8).

Ten or more counts support this clonotype. The antigen is undetermined. TCRdb used MiXCR to reprocess the 5' RACE reads, holding one entry per CDR3 protein. In the table there are fewer than 150,000 distinct CDR3 sequences, roughly 7.2% of which are singletons. This TCR was sampled from a man aged 18 to 30 who received the YFV17D yellow fever vaccine. The sample was CD4+ T cells sorted from PBMCs, taken more than 35 days after the first yellow fever vaccination.

CDR3 sequence reads: CSPKGPYNEQFF. The CDR3 DNA reads as TGCAGTCCCAAGGGACCTTACAATGAGCAGTTCTTC. The rearrangement joins TRBV20-1 to TRBJ2-1, with D possibly called TRBD1 or TRBD2 (5 bases each). Germline V gives CDR1 DFQATT, CDR2 SNEGSKA (reference sequence). The CDR3 is 12 amino acids. The V end lost 8 bases, the J end lost 4 bases, and 12 bases lay between the germline ends.